What follows is one TCR beta chain and its context. Its cognate antigen is unknown. With a much larger clone just one base away, this may be a read error. Investigators amplified TCR beta CDR3 regions from RNA transcripts. HTBI primers were used in a first-round RT-PCR, which preceded a second-round multiplex PCR. TCRdb used MiXCR to reprocess the multiplex PCR reads, holding one entry per CDR3 protein. The table includes more than 550,000 distinct CDR3 sequences, over 40% detected once. The sample is drawn from a study of Graves' ophthalmopathy and Graves' hyperthyroidism. Per the germline V gene, CDR1 is SGHTS and CDR2 is YDEGEE. The CDR3 extends over 13 amino acids. V was shortened by 6 bases and J by 7 bases, with 16 bases between the two germline ends. Notes on the study in general: The model predicted ophthalmopathy progression with about 70% sensitivity and around 72% specificity. Blood also contained most of the expanded thyroid clonotypes above 0.001 frequency.

This TCR derives from an adult man with Graves' ophthalmopathy. Sequencing was carried out using peripheral blood. The chain combines TRBV5-8 with TRBJ1-2, with D unresolved. Here the CDR3 DNA reads TGTGCCAGCAACATGCAGGAAGTCTGTGGCTACACCTTC. Translating gives CASNMQEVCGYTF.